This TCR beta chain was recovered during a study of technical replicates of blood from four donors. The table came from immunoSEQ multiplex PCR; TCRdb's copy has only in-frame clones and leaves some out. The sample records about 48,000 clones, roughly nine tenths being singletons. Trimming cost V 6 bases and J 6 bases, with 23 bases left between them. Germline lookup yields CDR1 MNHNY and CDR2 SVGAGI (reference sequence). This CDR3 has 16 residues. The sequencing input was PBMCs. This TCR derives from a human donor in good health. Some clones in this sample may be carry-over from other donors' samples. V is TRBV6-6 and J is TRBJ1-2; D is perhaps TRBD1 (5 bases). This CDR3 is CASSRGGGAVTHGYTF. In nucleotides, the CDR3 is TGTGCCAGCAGCCGTGGTGGAGGGGCCGTTACCCATGGCTACACCTTC.